The 8 T cell receptor beta chains given below trace back to one sample, sequenced in a study of shared clonotypes between healthy human individuals. Clones were read by immunoSEQ multiplex PCR, and TCRdb kept only the in-frame ones, dropping some. The sample has 900,000 to 1,200,000 clones, roughly 74% seen once. The sequenced material came from memory CD4+ T cells from PBMCs. Sample subset: CD45RA-negative fraction. These receptors were collected from a man aged 18 to 35 in good health. Some clones in this sample may be carry-over from other donors' samples.

In regard to this clone: It may be a read error: a sequence one base away is much more abundant. V and J are TRBV6-5 and TRBJ2-5, with 8 bases lining up with TRBD2. The trim removed 5 bases at V and 9 bases at J, leaving 14 bases unmatched. From germline, CDR1 is MNHEY and CDR2 SVGAGI. This CDR3 contains 15 residues. The CDR3 DNA sequence: TGTGCCAGCAGTGGATTCAGCGGGAGCCACGAGGCCCAGTACTTC. Amino acids: CASSGFSGSHEAQYF.

The J gene is TRBJ1-2, the V gene TRBV6-4; D remains ambiguous. Trimming removed 6 bases from V and 0 bases from J, with 8 bases in between. Germline assignment: CDR1 MRHNA and CDR2 SNTAGT. The CDR3 is 13 residues long. CDR3: CASSKESNYGYTF. The DNA of the CDR3 is TGTGCCAGCAGCAAGGAGTCTAACTATGGCTACACCTTC.

This chain joins TRBV5-1 and TRBJ2-7; tentatively, D is TRBD2 (5 bases). The CDR3 is 14 amino acids. The germline CDR1 and CDR2 sequences are SGHRS and YFSETQ. V was trimmed by 3 bases and J by 2 bases, leaving 12 bases between them. The CDR3 coding sequence is TGCGCCAGCAGCTCCTGGCCGGGGACCTACGAGCAGTACTTC. Its translation is CASSSWPGTYEQYF.

CDR3 residues: CATSSHQGAGTGELFF. The CDR3 nucleotides are TGTGCCACCAGCTCACACCAGGGGGCGGGCACCGGGGAGCTGTTTTTT. The chain couples TRBV15 to TRBJ2-2, with TRBD1 identical over 8 bases. CDR1 LNHNV and CDR2 YYDKDF come from the germline V gene (reference sequence). With 5 bases clipped from V and 4 bases from J, the junction kept 9 bases outside the gene matches. The CDR3 totals 16 residues. The whole variable domain, filled in from reference TRBV15 and TRBJ2-2, reads DAMVIQNPRYQVTQFGKPVTLSCSQTLNHNVMYWYQQKSSQAPKLLFHYYDKDFNNEADTPDNFQSRRPNTSFCFLDIRSPGLGDTAMYLCATSSHQGAGTGELFFGEGSRLTVL.

J is TRBJ2-4 and V is TRBV30; perhaps TRBD2 as D (7 bases). V lost 5 bases and J 4 bases, leaving 15 bases between the germline ends. The germline V gene has CDR1 GTSNPN and CDR2 SVGIG (reference sequence). The CDR3 loop spans 14 amino acids. The CDR3 loop is CAWDPRGAKNIQYF. In nucleotides, the CDR3 is TGTGCCTGGGATCCCCGGGGGGCAAAAAACATTCAGTACTTC.

The V call is TRBV28, the J call TRBJ2-1, with 14 bases fitting TRBD2. CDR3 length: 14 amino acids. V lost 7 bases, J lost 9 bases, and 5 bases stayed unmatched. CDR1 is MDHEN and CDR2 is SYDVKM in the germline V gene. CDR3 nucleotides: TGTGCCAGCAAGGGGACTAGCGGGAGCGGTGAGCAGTTCTTC. Translated, it gives CASKGTSGSGEQFF.

This rearrangement joins TRBV28 to TRBJ1-2, with unresolved D. The V and J ends lost 4 bases and 4 bases respectively, with 10 bases between them. CDR3 size: 13 residues. CDR1 and CDR2 from the germline V gene are MDHEN and SYDVKM. CDR3 sequence reads: CASSSLDGYGYTF. In DNA, the CDR3 is TGTGCCAGCAGTTCCCTGGACGGCTATGGCTACACCTTC.

This chain connects TRBV11-2 to TRBJ1-5; D might be TRBD1 (6 bases). CDR1 is SGHAT and CDR2 is FQNNGV in the germline V gene. The CDR3 consists of 15 residues. The V and J ends lost 4 bases and 0 bases respectively, with 10 bases between them. CDR3 loop: CASSSGTHSNQPQHF. CDR3 nucleotides: TGTGCCAGCAGCTCCGGGACACATAGCAATCAGCCCCAGCATTTT.